Listed here is a single T cell receptor beta chain. Its antigen is undetermined. TCRdb's copy holds only in-frame clones and misses some; the assay was immunoSEQ multiplex PCR. The sample lists 850,000 to 1,100,000 clones; approximately 75% were seen once. This entry comes from a study of shared clonotypes between healthy human individuals. Trimming cost V 1 base and J 5 bases, with 9 bases left between them. Germline V CDR1 and CDR2: LGHNT, FRNRAP. The CDR3 length is 14 residues. Study conclusions and caveats: Among non-shared clonotypes, generation probabilities were lower than among those shared by all four donors.

The V and J genes are TRBV12-5 and TRBJ1-3; D uncertain. Sequencing was carried out using memory CD4+ T cells from PBMCs. Specified subset: CD45RA-negative fraction. This clonotype was sampled from a man in his late teens or twenties in good health. Some clones in this sample may be carry-over from other donors' samples. The CDR3 DNA reads as TGTGCTAGTGGTTTGGGTTCGGGAAGAAACACCATATATTTT. The encoded protein is CASGLGSGRNTIYF.